Each of the 12 T cell receptor beta chains below was sequenced from the same sample in a study of blood T cell repertoires in COVID-19 (dated by TCRdb to the early 2020s). Preparation of the library involved the immunoSEQ multiplex PCR assay. Entries here come from immuneACCESS through TCRdb and include only in-frame sequences with V and J called. Some clones fail to appear in such tables; in the studies checked, an unresolved V gene covers under half of the shortfall, and the cause of the remainder is unknown. The sample contains 290,000 or so clones, 85% to 90% of them found a single time. Together, the top ten hold about 1.2% of the sample. The material sequenced was peripheral blood. The source is an older man with acute or convalescent COVID-19.

The chain recombines TRBV24-1 with TRBJ1-2; tentatively, D is TRBD1 (5 bases). The CDR3 runs to 17 residues. Per germline, CDR1 KGHDR and CDR2 SFDVKD. V was trimmed by 4 bases and J by 4 bases, leaving 21 bases between them. CDR3 DNA sequence: TGTGCCACCAGTGACAATAGGACACCTACGAACCTCTATGGCTACACCTTC. Amino acids: CATSDNRTPTNLYGYTF.

The chain employs TRBV7-9 and TRBJ1-4; 9 bases fit TRBD1. V shed 5 bases and J 8 bases; nucleotides not matched to a gene: 6. There are 14 residues in the CDR3. CDR1 is SEHNR, CDR2 FQNEAQ, per germline (reference sequence). CDR3 loop: CASSKQGAGEKLFF. CDR3 bases: TGTGCCAGCAGCAAACAGGGGGCTGGCGAAAAACTGTTTTTT.

The chain uses TRBV6-5 and TRBJ2-7; TRBD1 might be the D (7 bases). The CDR3 extends over 13 amino acids. The V end was cut by 7 bases, the J end by 6 bases, with 16 bases between. Germline CDR1 and CDR2: MNHEY and SVGAGI. CDR3 region: CASTRAGGLEQYF. CDR3 DNA sequence: TGTGCCAGCACGAGGGCAGGGGGACTCGAGCAGTACTTC.

The genes are TRBV11-2 and TRBJ1-2; D gene unclear. Germline V lookup: CDR1 SGHAT, CDR2 FQNNGV. Trimming cost V 7 bases and J 3 bases, with 12 bases left between them. The CDR3 sequence is 13 residues long. The CDR3 loop reads CASTKTFYYGYTF. CDR3 DNA sequence: TGTGCCAGCACGAAAACATTTTACTATGGCTACACCTTC.

The chain is built from TRBV11-2 and TRBJ2-3; 8 nucleotides match TRBD2. This CDR3 comprises 14 residues. V shed 5 bases and J 4 bases; nucleotides not matched to a gene: 5. In germline, CDR1 is SGHAT, CDR2 FQNNGV. This CDR3 is CASSPSTSADTQYF. The CDR3 DNA follows: TGTGCCAGCAGCCCTTCGACTAGCGCAGATACGCAGTATTTT.

The V call is TRBV28, the J call TRBJ1-5; maybe TRBD1 (6 bases). The CDR3 length is 14 residues. Germline V gene data show CDR1 as MDHEN and CDR2 as SYDVKM. V lost 6 bases and J 3 bases, leaving 12 bases between the germline ends. The CDR3 DNA follows: TGTGCCAGCAGCGGGACACCCAACAATCAGCCCCAGCATTTT. It yields the protein CASSGTPNNQPQHF. The whole variable domain, remainder taken from reference TRBV28 and TRBJ1-5, is DVKVTQSSRYLVKRTGEKVFLECVQDMDHENMFWYRQDPGLGLRLIYFSYDVKMKEKGDIPEGYSVSREKKERFSLILESASTNQTSMYLCASSGTPNNQPQHFGDGTRLSIL.

The chain joins TRBV7-6 to TRBJ2-3; weak D call: TRBD1 (6 bases). CDR3 size: 16 residues. Deletions cut 5 bases from V and 5 bases from J, with 20 bases between. CDR1 is SGHVS, CDR2 FNYEAQ, per germline. This CDR3 reads CASSPSTGHLQDTQYF. DNA for the CDR3: TGTGCCAGCAGCCCGAGTACGGGACACCTACAAGATACGCAGTATTTT. Together with reference TRBV7-6 and TRBJ2-3, the CDR3 gives the full variable domain: GAGVSQSPRYKVTKRGQDVALRCDPISGHVSLYWYRQALGQGPEFLTYFNYEAQQDKSGLPNDRFSAERPEGSISTLTIQRTEQRDSAMYRCASSPSTGHLQDTQYFGPGTRLTVL.

The rearrangement uses TRBV5-1 and TRBJ1-4; the D is unclear. Germline CDR1 SGHRS, CDR2 YFSETQ. The CDR3 is 13 residues long. Trimming left V 2 bases short and J 5 bases short, with 7 bases between. CDR3 sequence (DNA): TGCGCCAGCAGCTTTGGGCCAAATGAAAAACTGTTTTTT. This gives the protein CASSFGPNEKLFF.

The gene calls are TRBV11-2 and TRBJ2-3, with D possibly TRBD1 on 5 matching bases. This CDR3 has 13 amino acids. Germline V gene data show CDR1 as SGHAT and CDR2 as FQNNGV. Trimming left V 5 bases short and J 4 bases short, with 10 bases between. The CDR3 DNA sequence: TGTGCCAGCAGCCATCCCAGGGCAGATACGCAGTATTTT. As protein: CASSHPRADTQYF.

The V gene is TRBV5-8, the J gene TRBJ2-3; 12 bases match TRBD2. Germline loops: CDR1 SGHTS, CDR2 YDEGEE. J was trimmed by 1 base and V by 4 bases; bases with no gene match: 4. CDR3 size: 16 residues. The CDR3 sequence: CASSPRTSGGTDTQYF. The CDR3 region has the DNA TGTGCCAGCAGCCCCCGGACTAGCGGGGGCACAGATACGCAGTATTTT.

The genes are TRBV6-1 and TRBJ2-3; 9 bases map to TRBD2. CDR1 and CDR2 from the germline V gene are MNHNS and SASEGT. The V and J ends lost 2 bases and 1 base, in that order; junction bases with no gene match: 7. The CDR3 loop spans 17 amino acids. CDR3 region: CASSESFSGRRTDTQYF. The CDR3, as DNA: TGTGCCAGCAGTGAAAGCTTTAGCGGGAGACGCACAGATACGCAGTATTTT.

This chain links TRBV3-1 (or the pseudogene TRBV3-2) with TRBJ2-7, with D perhaps matching TRBD1 (6 bases). The CDR3 consists of 12 residues. V lost 4 bases, J lost 6 bases, and 10 bases lay in between. From germline, CDR1 is LGHDT and CDR2 YNNKEL (reference sequence). CDR3 sequence reads: CASSPSGAEQYF. The CDR3 region has the DNA TGTGCCAGCAGCCCCTCAGGGGCCGAGCAGTACTTC.